What follows are 3 T cell receptor beta chains derived from one specimen sequenced in a study of regulatory T cells in long-lasting Graves disease. The time point is: newly diagnosed GD, antithyroid drugs for less than 3 months. TCR sequences were obtained from RNA taken from PBMCs. CDR3 regions were amplified by Arm-PCR using iRepertoire HTBI primers to build TCR beta libraries. From the multiplex PCR reads, TCRdb called clonotypes with MiXCR, one entry per CDR3 protein. The table lists hundreds of thousands of distinct CDR3 sequences, more than 15% of them singletons. This sample comprised peripheral blood mononuclear cells (PBMCs), obtained at new diagnosis, from a patient treated with antithyroid drugs. The receptors were gathered from a female donor with Graves disease.

This clonotype was counted at least ten times. This chain connects TRBV12-5 to TRBJ2-1, with D possibly being TRBD1 (5 bases). V lost 3 bases to trimming and J lost 8 bases, with 17 bases between them. Looked up from germline, CDR1 is LGHNT and CDR2 is FRNRAP. The CDR3 spans 15 residues. The chain's CDR3 is CASGFRVSYEDEQFF. Here the CDR3 DNA reads TGTGCTAGTGGTTTCAGGGTCAGTTACGAGGATGAGCAGTTCTTC.

Turning to this clonotype: A much larger clonotype is one base distant, so this may be a read error. This likely comes from a read error, as the CDR3 has no conserved phenylalanine or tryptophan at its end. This chain links TRBV3-1 with TRBJ2-3; D perhaps matches TRBD2 (6 bases). Trimming left V 0 bases short and J 6 bases short, with 19 bases between. This CDR3 is 17 amino acids long. CDR1 is LGHDT, CDR2 YNNKEL, per germline (reference sequence). This CDR3 reads CASSQDGRERSGDTQYV. CDR3 DNA sequence: TGTGCCAGCAGCCAAGATGGCCGGGAGCGCTCTGGGGATACGCAGTATGTT.

This clonotype came up many times. The chain couples TRBV3-1 to TRBJ2-1, with 13 positions matching TRBD2. CDR1 LGHDT and CDR2 YNNKEL come from the germline V gene (reference sequence). The ends lost 5 bases at V and 8 bases at J; junction bases unmatched: 6. The CDR3 has 15 residues. This chain's CDR3 is CASSEGLAGLYEQFF. CDR3 sequence (DNA): TGTGCCAGCAGCGAGGGACTAGCGGGACTGTATGAGCAGTTCTTC.